These 26 T cell receptor beta chains originate from one sample sequenced in a study of T cell responses to AZD1222 COVID-19 vaccine. TCRdb keeps only in-frame clones here, not all; method: immunoSEQ multiplex PCR. The sample contains 150,000 or so clones, around 90% of which appear only once. The starting material was peripheral blood, obtained on day 0 of AZD1222 vaccination. The receptors shown here come from an adult in good health.

The CDR3 here is CASSRPGAGYTF. The CDR3, as DNA: TGTGCCAGCAGCCGCCCAGGGGCGGGCTACACCTTC. The chain has TRBV12-3 or TRBV12-4 and TRBJ1-2, with TRBD1 as a possible D gene (6 bases). Trimming stripped 6 bases from V and 8 bases from J, with 13 bases between. CDR3 length: 12 residues.

V usage is TRBV2 and J usage is TRBJ1-3, with a tentative D call TRBD1 (5 bases). The V end lost 4 bases, the J end lost 4 bases, and 14 bases lay between the germline ends. Per germline, CDR1 SNHLY and CDR2 FYNNEI. The CDR3 is made up of 15 amino acids. The CDR3 sequence is CASSGDIRVGNTIYF. The CDR3 DNA reads TGTGCCAGCAGTGGAGACATCAGGGTAGGAAACACCATATATTTT.

The J gene is TRBJ1-2, the V gene TRBV19; tentatively, D is TRBD1 (5 bases). Germline V gene lookup returns CDR1 LNHDA and CDR2 SQIVND (reference sequence). The V end lost 5 bases, the J end lost 4 bases, and 14 bases lay between the germline ends. CDR3 length: 14 residues. The CDR3 spells CASSDSSGAYGYTF. The CDR3 DNA sequence: TGTGCCAGTAGTGATTCGTCCGGGGCCTATGGCTACACCTTC. Variable domain in full (rest from reference TRBV19 and TRBJ1-2): DGGITQSPKYLFRKEGQNVTLSCEQNLNHDAMYWYRQDPGQGLRLIYYSQIVNDFQKGDIAEGYSVSREKKESFPLTVTSAQKNPTAFYLCASSDSSGAYGYTFGSGTRLTVV.

The chain has TRBV10-2 and TRBJ1-5; no definite D call. There are 14 residues in the CDR3. CDR1 is WSHSY and CDR2 is SAAADI in the germline V gene. Trimming took off 3 bases at V and 4 bases at J, with 10 bases between the two ends. CDR3 sequence reads: CASSEWTFNQPQHF. The CDR3 DNA reads as TGCGCCAGCAGTGAATGGACCTTTAATCAGCCCCAGCATTTT.

This clone was detected only once. The chain is built from TRBV28 and TRBJ1-5; D unclear. The CDR3 runs to 17 residues. Between the trimmed V and J ends, which lost 4 bases and 1 base, there was a span of 17 bases. Germline CDR1 reads MDHEN; CDR2 reads SYDVKM. For the CDR3, the DNA is TGTGCCAGCAGTTACGCAGGTTTACGTATAAGCAATCAGCCCCAGCATTTT. Residues: CASSYAGLRISNQPQHF.

The rearrangement uses TRBV2 and TRBJ1-1, with D perhaps TRBD1 (5 bases). V was pared by 6 bases and J by 11 bases, with 16 bases between. The CDR3 has 12 amino acids. The germline CDR1 and CDR2 sequences are SNHLY and FYNNEI. The CDR3 loop is CASRGDSPGAFF. DNA for the CDR3: TGTGCCAGCAGAGGAGACAGTCCTGGGGCTTTCTTT.

This clone has only a few counts. This sequence joins TRBV7-9 and TRBJ1-6, with D possibly matching TRBD1 (5 bases). V dropped 4 bases and J dropped 10 bases, with 5 bases sitting between them. The CDR3 covers 11 residues. The germline CDR1 and CDR2 sequences are SEHNR and FQNEAQ (reference sequence). DNA for the CDR3: TGTGCCAGCAGCTGGGGGTCACCCCTCCACTTT. Residues: CASSWGSPLHF.

This chain connects TRBV18 to TRBJ2-3, with TRBD1 matching 8 bases. This CDR3 spans 13 amino acids. The germline gives CDR1 KGHSH, CDR2 LQKENI. The junction had 9 bases not matched to a gene; V was cut back by 8 bases and J by 8 bases. CDR3 region: CASATGVKGTQYF. The CDR3 bases are TGTGCCAGCGCGACAGGGGTGAAGGGTACGCAGTATTTT.

The chain combines TRBV5-6 with TRBJ2-1; TRBD1 agrees at 8 bases. The germline gives CDR1 SGHDT, CDR2 YYEEEE. Germline trimming cut 2 bases from V and 8 bases from J; bases unmatched to any gene: 6. There are 14 residues in the CDR3. The DNA for the CDR3 is TGTGCCAGCAGCTTAAGGACAGGGTGGCATGAGCAGTTCTTC. Its protein product is CASSLRTGWHEQFF.

This clone has a single count. The chain links TRBV7-9 to TRBJ2-4; D is possibly TRBD1 or TRBD2 (7 bases each). The V end was cut by 0 bases, the J end by 9 bases, with 12 bases between. Germline assignment: CDR1 SEHNR and CDR2 FQNEAQ (reference sequence). CDR3 size: 14 residues. The CDR3 nucleotides read TGTGCCAGCAGCTTAGCGGGAGGGGGCGCCATTCAGTACTTC. Translation gives CASSLAGGGAIQYF.

V usage is TRBV3-1 (or the pseudogene TRBV3-2) and J usage is TRBJ1-1; 8 nucleotides match TRBD1. This CDR3 has 17 amino acids. Germline lookup yields CDR1 LGHDT and CDR2 YNNKEL (reference sequence). The J segment lost 4 bases and the V segment lost 1 base, leaving 11 bases of the junction unmatched. The CDR3 here is CASSQVIAGGEGTEAFF. CDR3 in DNA: TGTGCCAGCAGCCAAGTAATAGCAGGGGGCGAGGGCACTGAAGCTTTCTTT.

The J gene is TRBJ1-1, the V gene TRBV27, with unresolved D. The CDR3 has 14 amino acids. The V end was cut by 4 bases, the J end by 1 base, with 10 bases between. Germline V CDR1 and CDR2: MNHEY, SMNVEV (reference sequence). The CDR3 is CASSSLKANTEAFF. Written as DNA, the CDR3 is TGTGCCAGCAGTTCTTTGAAGGCGAACACTGAAGCTTTCTTT.

The V and J genes are TRBV4-1 and TRBJ1-1; D call uncertain. The length of the CDR3 is 14 residues. Germline CDR1 MGHRA, CDR2 YSYEKL. V was pared by 3 bases and J by 0 bases, with 8 bases between. CDR3 DNA: TGCGCCAGCAGCCATGCAGCTATGAACACTGAAGCTTTCTTT. Its translation is CASSHAAMNTEAFF.

CDR3 loop: CASSFQETQYF. The CDR3 nucleotides read TGTGCCAGCAGCTTTCAAGAGACCCAGTACTTC. The chain is built from TRBV7-9 and TRBJ2-5; D is uncertain. This CDR3 comprises 11 residues. V was shortened by 3 bases and J by 2 bases, with 1 base between the two germline ends. CDR1 SEHNR and CDR2 FQNEAQ come from the germline V gene (reference sequence).

This clone was counted a single time. This chain joins TRBV14 and TRBJ2-3; D ambiguous. CDR1 and CDR2 from the germline V gene are SGHDN and FVKESK. CDR3 length: 16 amino acids. V was clipped by 1 base and J by 3 bases, with 14 bases between them. The CDR3 DNA reads TGTGCCAGCAGCCAAGTTTTCGCAGGAGAAACAGATACGCAGTATTTT. It translates to CASSQVFAGETDTQYF.

This chain uses TRBV19 with TRBJ1-6; a weak D match, TRBD1 (6 bases). The CDR3 consists of 14 residues. CDR1 LNHDA and CDR2 SQIVND come from the germline V gene (reference sequence). V was trimmed by 3 bases and J by 7 bases, leaving 10 bases between them. In nucleotides, the CDR3 is TGTGCCAGTAGTATTAGACAGGTAAATTCACCCCTCCACTTT. Translation gives CASSIRQVNSPLHF.

This chain joins TRBV5-3 and TRBJ2-5; no clear D gene. TRBV5-3 is an ORF for which the function is uncertain. The CDR3 sequence is 14 residues long. The V end was cut by 1 base, the J end by 1 base, with 8 bases between. Here the CDR3 DNA reads TGTGCCAGAAGCTTGAGGGCTCCCCAAGAGACCCAGTACTTC. This gives the protein CARSLRAPQETQYF.

This chain links TRBV7-3 with TRBJ2-3; D may be TRBD1 (6 bases). Per germline, CDR1 SGHTA and CDR2 FQGTGA. The CDR3 is made up of 17 amino acids. V shed 1 base and J shed 1 base, with 15 bases lying between them. CDR3 nucleotide sequence: TGTGCCAGCAGCTTAATGCCCACAGGGATCGGCACAGATACGCAGTATTTT. This encodes CASSLMPTGIGTDTQYF.

The chain carries TRBV7-2 and TRBJ2-1; 7 positions agree with TRBD1. V was clipped by 1 base and J by 6 bases; unmatched bases: 3. Germline V gene data show CDR1 as SGHTA and CDR2 as FQGNSA. This CDR3 region has 14 residues. The CDR3 region has the DNA TGTGCCAGCAGCTTAGGCAGGGGGACCAATGAGCAGTTCTTC. Translated, it gives CASSLGRGTNEQFF. The full variable domain, with the rest looked up from reference TRBV7-2 and TRBJ2-1, is GAGVSQSPSNKVTEKGKDVELRCDPISGHTALYWYRQSLGQGLEFLIYFQGNSAPDKSGLPSDRFSAERTGGSVSTLTIQRTQQEDSAVYLCASSLGRGTNEQFFGPGTRLTVL.

The chain combines TRBV5-1 with TRBJ1-3; perhaps TRBD1 as D (6 bases). The germline CDR1 and CDR2 sequences are SGHRS and YFSETQ. With 4 bases removed from V and 2 bases from J, the gap between germline ends came to 10 bases. The CDR3 covers 14 residues. CDR3 residues: CASSPGTPGNTIYF. Written as DNA, the CDR3 is TGCGCCAGCAGCCCCGGGACACCTGGAAACACCATATATTTT.

This clone has a single count. The chain has TRBV4-3 and TRBJ1-2; D remains unclear. Germline CDR1 and CDR2: LGHNA and YSLEER. CDR3 size: 14 residues. V shed 0 bases and J shed 10 bases, with 15 bases lying between them. The CDR3 DNA is TGCGCCAGCAGCCAAGATTCCCGTGACGTCCCCTACACCTTC. Protein product: CASSQDSRDVPYTF.

V gene TRBV9 combines with J gene TRBJ2-4; the match to TRBD2 covers 11 bases. The CDR3 extends over 18 amino acids. Losses at the gene ends were 0 bases for V and 2 bases for J; bases not matched to a gene: 7. Per the germline V gene, CDR1 is SGDLS and CDR2 is YYNGEE. The CDR3 sequence: CASSVDIAGGPSKNIQYF. The CDR3 coding sequence is TGTGCCAGCAGCGTAGACATAGCGGGAGGGCCATCCAAAAACATTCAGTACTTC. Together with reference TRBV9 and TRBJ2-4, the CDR3 gives the full variable domain: DSGVTQTPKHLITATGQRVTLRCSPRSGDLSVYWYQQSLDQGLQFLIQYYNGEERAKGNILERFSAQQFPDLHSELNLSSLELGDSALYFCASSVDIAGGPSKNIQYFGAGTRLSVL.

Comment on this clone: The junction and the germline gene differ at one end; a read error may be behind it. This chain joins TRBV4-1 and TRBJ1-4; possibly TRBD1 for D (5 bases). Germline-derived CDR1 and CDR2 are MGHRA and YSYEKL. The CDR3 consists of 16 residues. The CDR3 spells CASSRIGNLIGEKLLF. The CDR3 coding sequence is TGCGCCAGCAGCCGCATCGGGAATTTAATAGGGGAAAAACTGCTTTTT.

The V and J genes are TRBV12-3 or TRBV12-4 and TRBJ1-1; no definite D call. The CDR3 runs to 12 residues. Trimming took 6 bases from V and 8 from J, leaving 13 bases between them. This CDR3 reads CASSLTNGEAFF. CDR3 sequence (DNA): TGTGCCAGCAGCCTAACCAACGGGGAAGCTTTCTTT.

The chain carries TRBV7-9 and TRBJ1-1; no clear D. The germline V gene encodes CDR1 SEHNR and CDR2 FQNEAQ (reference sequence). There are 15 residues in the CDR3. Trimming left V 1 base short and J 1 base short, with 10 bases between. The CDR3 DNA follows: TGTGCCAGCAGCTTAGATGGACTGAGGAACACTGAAGCTTTCTTT. Its translation: CASSLDGLRNTEAFF.

The J gene is TRBJ2-5, the V gene TRBV2; TRBD2 is a possible D gene (6 bases). The CDR3 runs to 16 residues. In germline, CDR1 is SNHLY, CDR2 FYNNEI. V was pared by 6 bases and J by 4 bases, with 21 bases between. The CDR3 protein is CASSPPPGARAETQYF. CDR3 sequence (DNA): TGTGCCAGCAGCCCTCCCCCGGGAGCTAGGGCAGAGACCCAGTACTTC.